These T cell receptor beta chains were read from a single sample in a study of identical twins. TCRdb itself ran the 5' RACE reads through MiXCR, one entry per CDR3 protein. The sample consists of under 300,000 distinct CDR3 sequences, over 12% of them appearing once. Sequencing was performed on memory (CD45RO+) T cells sorted from blood. The receptor source for this set is a woman aged 18-29 years in good health. Both conserved end residues are part of each CDR3. A D gene is named only where the DNA matches it firmly. A clone size is listed for some rows: how often the clone was seen (once, few, many), or a class if it is expanded.

CDR3nt: TGTGCCAGCAGCCCCCATACAGGGGGCGAAGCTTTCTTT
CDR3aa: CASSPHTGGEAFF
d_gene: TRBD1
v_gene: TRBV7-9
j_gene: TRBJ1-1
abundance: -

CDR3nt: TGCAGTGCTCCGGGAATTAATGAAAAACTGTTTTTT
CDR3aa: CSAPGINEKLFF
d_gene: -
v_gene: TRBV20-1
j_gene: TRBJ1-4
abundance: few

CDR3nt: TGTGCCAGCAGCTTAGTTAGTGGAAACACCGGGGAGCTGTTTTTT
CDR3aa: CASSLVSGNTGELFF
d_gene: -
v_gene: TRBV11-2
j_gene: TRBJ2-2
abundance: few

CDR3nt: TGCAGTACACCGTCGGGACAGGCGATTAATTCACCCCTCCACTTT
CDR3aa: CSTPSGQAINSPLHF
d_gene: TRBD1
v_gene: TRBV20-1
j_gene: TRBJ1-6
abundance: medium-sized

CDR3nt: TGTGCCAGCAGCTCTGCCGAGCGGGGCGCCTACGAGCAGTACTTC
CDR3aa: CASSSAERGAYEQYF
d_gene: TRBD2
v_gene: TRBV7-9
j_gene: TRBJ2-7
abundance: few

CDR3nt: TGCAGTGCCAAAAAGATGGGATCTAATGAAAAACTGTTTTTT
CDR3aa: CSAKKMGSNEKLFF
d_gene: -
v_gene: TRBV20-1
j_gene: TRBJ1-4
abundance: -

CDR3nt: TGCGCCAGCAGCCCCCTCTGGGGGCAGTTCTTC
CDR3aa: CASSPLWGQFF
d_gene: -
v_gene: TRBV10-2
j_gene: TRBJ2-1
abundance: few

CDR3nt: TGTGCCAGCAGTTTGATAGGTGGAAACACCATATATTTT
CDR3aa: CASSLIGGNTIYF
d_gene: -
v_gene: TRBV7-2
j_gene: TRBJ1-3
abundance: -

CDR3nt: TGTGCCAGCATGATGGGGACAGGGGGTTTTGGCTACACCTTC
CDR3aa: CASMMGTGGFGYTF
d_gene: TRBD1
v_gene: TRBV27
j_gene: TRBJ1-2
abundance: few

CDR3nt: TGTGCCAGCAGTTACTACGCAGATGCATCCACAGATACGCAGTATTTT
CDR3aa: CASSYYADASTDTQYF
d_gene: -
v_gene: TRBV6-2/TRBV6-3
j_gene: TRBJ2-3
abundance: -

CDR3nt: TGTGCCAGCAGCTTACAACAGGGTTGGCGGGAGACCCAGTACTTC
CDR3aa: CASSLQQGWRETQYF
d_gene: -
v_gene: TRBV7-2
j_gene: TRBJ2-5
abundance: few

CDR3nt: TGTGCCAGCAGCCCGGACGGAGGTTACACTGAAGCTTTCTTT
CDR3aa: CASSPDGGYTEAFF
d_gene: -
v_gene: TRBV11-2
j_gene: TRBJ1-1
abundance: few

CDR3nt: TGCAGTGCTACAAGCGGACTAGCAATCGGGGAGCTGTTTTTT
CDR3aa: CSATSGLAIGELFF
d_gene: TRBD2
v_gene: TRBV20-1
j_gene: TRBJ2-2
abundance: many

CDR3nt: TGTGCCAGCAGCTTGCGATCAACCAGGGGGGAAAAACTGTTTTTT
CDR3aa: CASSLRSTRGEKLFF
d_gene: TRBD1
v_gene: TRBV11-2
j_gene: TRBJ1-4
abundance: -

CDR3nt: TGTGCCAGCAGCTTAGCCAGGGTTCGGGCCAACGTCCTGACTTTC
CDR3aa: CASSLARVRANVLTF
d_gene: -
v_gene: TRBV7-6
j_gene: TRBJ2-6
abundance: few

CDR3nt: TGTGCCAGCAGCCGCTCCGGGACTAGGTCGATAGAGACCCAGTACTTC
CDR3aa: CASSRSGTRSIETQYF
d_gene: TRBD2
v_gene: TRBV6-2/TRBV6-3
j_gene: TRBJ2-5
abundance: -

CDR3nt: TGTGCCAGCAACGGGGAGGGGGCCGGGGGGACCCAGTACTTC
CDR3aa: CASNGEGAGGTQYF
d_gene: -
v_gene: TRBV27
j_gene: TRBJ2-5
abundance: -

CDR3nt: TGTGCCATCAGTGAGTCGGCGGGCCGATATACTAGCACAGATACGCAGTATTTT
CDR3aa: CAISESAGRYTSTDTQYF
d_gene: -
v_gene: TRBV10-3
j_gene: TRBJ2-3
abundance: many

CDR3nt: TGTGCCAGCTCACCAGGGGACTCTGGAAACACCATATATTTT
CDR3aa: CASSPGDSGNTIYF
d_gene: -
v_gene: TRBV18
j_gene: TRBJ1-3
abundance: many

CDR3nt: TGTGCCAGCAGCCAAGGACTAAACAGGGGAGGAACTGAAGCTTTCTTT
CDR3aa: CASSQGLNRGGTEAFF
d_gene: TRBD1
v_gene: TRBV14
j_gene: TRBJ1-1
abundance: -

CDR3nt: TGTGCCAGCAGTTACCATTCCTATGGCTACACCTTC
CDR3aa: CASSYHSYGYTF
d_gene: -
v_gene: TRBV12-3/TRBV12-4
j_gene: TRBJ1-2
abundance: few

CDR3nt: TGCGCCAGCAGCTGGACAGGGTTTGGGGATGAGCAGTTCTTC
CDR3aa: CASSWTGFGDEQFF
d_gene: TRBD1
v_gene: TRBV5-1
j_gene: TRBJ2-1
abundance: -

CDR3nt: TGTGCCAGCAGCTTGGTAGGGGAAGGGACCTACGAGCAGTACTTC
CDR3aa: CASSLVGEGTYEQYF
d_gene: -
v_gene: TRBV5-8
j_gene: TRBJ2-7
abundance: -

CDR3nt: TGTGCCAGCAGCTTCGACCAAGAGACCCAGTACTTC
CDR3aa: CASSFDQETQYF
d_gene: -
v_gene: TRBV7-9
j_gene: TRBJ2-5
abundance: many

CDR3nt: TGCGCCAGCAGCCCCTGGGTGAACACTGAAGCTTTCTTT
CDR3aa: CASSPWVNTEAFF
d_gene: -
v_gene: TRBV5-1
j_gene: TRBJ1-1
abundance: few

CDR3nt: TGCAGTGCTAGGCCAAGGGGGGGTAGGACTAATTCACCCCTCCACTTT
CDR3aa: CSARPRGGRTNSPLHF
d_gene: -
v_gene: TRBV20-1
j_gene: TRBJ1-6
abundance: -

CDR3nt: TGCAGCGTTGGAACGGGAAGGGAGACCCAGTACTTC
CDR3aa: CSVGTGRETQYF
d_gene: -
v_gene: TRBV29-1
j_gene: TRBJ2-5
abundance: few